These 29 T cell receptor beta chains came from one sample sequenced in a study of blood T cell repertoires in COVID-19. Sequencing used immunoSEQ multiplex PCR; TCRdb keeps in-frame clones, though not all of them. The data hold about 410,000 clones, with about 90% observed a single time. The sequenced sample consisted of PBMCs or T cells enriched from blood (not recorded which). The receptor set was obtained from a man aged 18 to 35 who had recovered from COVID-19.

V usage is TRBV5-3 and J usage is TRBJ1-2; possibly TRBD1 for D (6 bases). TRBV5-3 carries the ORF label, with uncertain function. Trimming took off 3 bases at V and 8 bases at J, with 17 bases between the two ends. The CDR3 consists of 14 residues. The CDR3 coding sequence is TGTGCCAGAAGCTACGACAGGAGGCGGGCCGGCTACACCTTC. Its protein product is CARSYDRRRAGYTF.

CDR3 protein: CASSQIPSGSYNEQFF. The DNA for the CDR3 is TGCGCCAGCAGTCAGATCCCCAGCGGGAGCTACAATGAGCAGTTCTTC. The chain uses TRBV5-1 and TRBJ2-1, with 8 bases matching TRBD2. The germline V gene has CDR1 SGHRS and CDR2 YFSETQ. The CDR3 has 16 residues. Trimming cost V 5 bases and J 3 bases; bases outside gene matches: 10.

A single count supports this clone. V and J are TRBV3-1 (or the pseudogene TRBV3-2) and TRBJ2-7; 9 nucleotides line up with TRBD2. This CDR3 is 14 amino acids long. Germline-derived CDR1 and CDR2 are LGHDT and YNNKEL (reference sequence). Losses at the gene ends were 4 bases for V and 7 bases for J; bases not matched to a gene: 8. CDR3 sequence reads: CASSPSWREGEQYF. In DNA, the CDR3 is TGTGCCAGCAGCCCAAGCTGGCGGGAGGGTGAGCAGTACTTC.

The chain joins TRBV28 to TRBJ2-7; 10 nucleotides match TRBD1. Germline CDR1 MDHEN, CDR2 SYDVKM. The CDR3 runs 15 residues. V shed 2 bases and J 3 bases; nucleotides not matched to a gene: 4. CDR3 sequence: CASSLAGTGDYEQYF. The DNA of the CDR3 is TGTGCCAGCAGTTTAGCCGGGACAGGGGACTACGAGCAGTACTTC.

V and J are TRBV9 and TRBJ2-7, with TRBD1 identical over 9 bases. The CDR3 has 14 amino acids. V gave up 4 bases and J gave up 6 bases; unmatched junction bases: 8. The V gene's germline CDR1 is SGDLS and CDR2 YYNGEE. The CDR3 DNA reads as TGTGCCAGCAGCCCCTGGACAGGGGAGGGCGAGCAGTACTTC. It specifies CASSPWTGEGEQYF.

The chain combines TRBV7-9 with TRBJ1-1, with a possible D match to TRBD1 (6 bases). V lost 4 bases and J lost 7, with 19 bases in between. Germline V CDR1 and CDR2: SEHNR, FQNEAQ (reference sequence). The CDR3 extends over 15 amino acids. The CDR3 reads CASSSTYGQPNEAFF. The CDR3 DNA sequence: TGTGCCAGCAGCTCGACCTACGGACAGCCTAATGAAGCTTTCTTT.

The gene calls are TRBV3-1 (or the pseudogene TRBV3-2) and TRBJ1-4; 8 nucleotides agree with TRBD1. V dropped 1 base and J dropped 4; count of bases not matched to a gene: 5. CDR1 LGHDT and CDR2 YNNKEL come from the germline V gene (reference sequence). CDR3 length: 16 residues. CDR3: CASSQVPGTGNEKLFF. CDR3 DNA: TGTGCCAGCAGCCAAGTTCCCGGGACAGGTAATGAAAAACTGTTTTTT.

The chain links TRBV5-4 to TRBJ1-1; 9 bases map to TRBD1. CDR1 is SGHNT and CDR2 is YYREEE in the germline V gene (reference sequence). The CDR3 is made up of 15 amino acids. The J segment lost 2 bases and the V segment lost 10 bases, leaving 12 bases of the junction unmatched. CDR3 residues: CAVTRDRDLNTEAFF. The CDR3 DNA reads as TGTGCCGTGACCCGGGACAGGGATTTAAACACTGAAGCTTTCTTT.

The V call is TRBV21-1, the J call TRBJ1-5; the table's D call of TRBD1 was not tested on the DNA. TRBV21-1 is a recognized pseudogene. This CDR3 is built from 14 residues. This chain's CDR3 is CASSPQGAYQPQHF. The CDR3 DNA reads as TGTGCCAGCAGCCCACAGGGGGCGTATCAGCCCCAGCATTTT.

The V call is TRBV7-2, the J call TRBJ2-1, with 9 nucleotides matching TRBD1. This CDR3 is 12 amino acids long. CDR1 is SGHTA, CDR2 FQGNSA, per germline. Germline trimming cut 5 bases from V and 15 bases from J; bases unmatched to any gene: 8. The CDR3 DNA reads TGTGCCAGCAGCCTTATCGGACAGGGGCTGTTCTTC. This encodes CASSLIGQGLFF.

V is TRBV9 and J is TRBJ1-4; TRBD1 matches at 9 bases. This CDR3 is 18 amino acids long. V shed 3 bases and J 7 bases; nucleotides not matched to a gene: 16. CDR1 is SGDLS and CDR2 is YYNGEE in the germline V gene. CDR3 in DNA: TGTGCCAGCAGCGGGGGACAGGGAGGACCTAGATTGGGTGAAAAACTGTTTTTT. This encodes CASSGGQGGPRLGEKLFF.

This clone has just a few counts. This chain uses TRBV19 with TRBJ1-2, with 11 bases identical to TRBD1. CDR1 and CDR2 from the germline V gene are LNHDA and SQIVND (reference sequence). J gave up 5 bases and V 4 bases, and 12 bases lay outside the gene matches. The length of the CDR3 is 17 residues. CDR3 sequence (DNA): TGTGCCAGTAGTAAACGGACCGGGACAGGGGGACCTTATGGCTACACCTTC. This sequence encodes CASSKRTGTGGPYGYTF.

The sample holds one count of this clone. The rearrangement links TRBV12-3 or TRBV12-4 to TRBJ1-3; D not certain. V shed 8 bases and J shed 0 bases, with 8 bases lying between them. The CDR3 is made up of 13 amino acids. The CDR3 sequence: CASFQNSGNTIYF. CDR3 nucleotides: TGTGCCAGCTTTCAAAACTCTGGAAACACCATATATTTT.

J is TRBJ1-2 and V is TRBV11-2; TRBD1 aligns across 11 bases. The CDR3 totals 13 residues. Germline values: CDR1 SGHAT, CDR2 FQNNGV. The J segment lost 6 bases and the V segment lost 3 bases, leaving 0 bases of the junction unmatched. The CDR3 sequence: CASSLGQGDGYTF. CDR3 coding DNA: TGTGCCAGCAGCTTGGGACAGGGGGATGGCTACACCTTC. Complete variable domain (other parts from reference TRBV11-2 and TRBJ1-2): EAGVAQSPRYKIIEKRQSVAFWCNPISGHATLYWYQQILGQGPKLLIQFQNNGVVDDSQLPKDRFSAERLKGVDSTLKIQPAKLEDSAVYLCASSLGQGDGYTFGSGTRLTVV.

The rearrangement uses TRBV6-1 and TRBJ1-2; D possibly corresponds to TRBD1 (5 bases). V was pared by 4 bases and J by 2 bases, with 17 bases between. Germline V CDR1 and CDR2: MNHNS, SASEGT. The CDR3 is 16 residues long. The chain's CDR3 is CASSGGVGTSNYGYTF. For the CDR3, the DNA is TGTGCCAGCAGTGGAGGGGTAGGGACTTCCAACTATGGCTACACCTTC.

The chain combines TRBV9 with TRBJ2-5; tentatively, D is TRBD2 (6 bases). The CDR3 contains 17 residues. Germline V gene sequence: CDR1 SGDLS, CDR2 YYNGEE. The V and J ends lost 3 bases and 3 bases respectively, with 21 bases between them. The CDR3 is CASSAGDSGMEKETQYF. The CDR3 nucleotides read TGTGCCAGCAGCGCCGGGGACTCAGGGATGGAAAAAGAGACCCAGTACTTC.

The CDR3 is CASTRLTGGGDIQYF. CDR3 sequence (DNA): TGTGCCAGCACCAGGTTAACGGGGGGAGGGGACATTCAGTACTTC. The chain joins TRBV2 to TRBJ2-4; 7 nucleotides match TRBD2. Germline assignment: CDR1 SNHLY and CDR2 FYNNEI. The J segment lost 8 bases and the V segment lost 7 bases, leaving 14 bases of the junction unmatched. This CDR3 comprises 15 residues.

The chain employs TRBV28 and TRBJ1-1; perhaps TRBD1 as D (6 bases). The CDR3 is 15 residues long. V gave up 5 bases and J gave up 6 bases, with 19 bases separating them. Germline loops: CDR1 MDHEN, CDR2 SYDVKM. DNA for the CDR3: TGTGCCAGCAGTGGGCGGGGGGGCTCCCATTCTGAAGCTTTCTTT. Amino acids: CASSGRGGSHSEAFF.

DNA for the CDR3: TGTGCCAGCAGCGGCGGGAGCTCCTACAATGAGCAGTTCTTC. This encodes CASSGGSSYNEQFF. This rearrangement joins TRBV11-2 to TRBJ2-1, with 7 positions matching TRBD2. CDR1 SGHAT and CDR2 FQNNGV come from the germline V gene. Germline trimming cut 5 bases from V and 0 bases from J; bases unmatched to any gene: 1. This CDR3 is 14 amino acids long.

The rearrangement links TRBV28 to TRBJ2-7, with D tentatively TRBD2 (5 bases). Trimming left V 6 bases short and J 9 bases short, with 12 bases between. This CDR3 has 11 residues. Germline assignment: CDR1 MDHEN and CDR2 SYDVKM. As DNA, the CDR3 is TGTGCCAGCAGGACCCAAGAGGGGCAGTACTTC. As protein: CASRTQEGQYF.

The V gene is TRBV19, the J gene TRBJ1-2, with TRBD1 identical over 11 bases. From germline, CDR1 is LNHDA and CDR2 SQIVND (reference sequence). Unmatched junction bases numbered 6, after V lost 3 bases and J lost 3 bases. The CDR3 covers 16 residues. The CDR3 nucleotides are TGTGCCAGTAGTATTGATGGGACAGGGGGATACTATGGCTACACCTTC. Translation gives CASSIDGTGGYYGYTF.

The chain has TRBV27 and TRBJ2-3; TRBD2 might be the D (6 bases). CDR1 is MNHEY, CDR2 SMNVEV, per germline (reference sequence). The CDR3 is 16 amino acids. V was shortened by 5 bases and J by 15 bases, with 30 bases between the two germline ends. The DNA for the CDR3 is TGTGCCAGCAGTCGAGGCGGGACTCATCACTCGTCACGGGAATATTTT. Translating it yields CASSRGGTHHSSREYF.

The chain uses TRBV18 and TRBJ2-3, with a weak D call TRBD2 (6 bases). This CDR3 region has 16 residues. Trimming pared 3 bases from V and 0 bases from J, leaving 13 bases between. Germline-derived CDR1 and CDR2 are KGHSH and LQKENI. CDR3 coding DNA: TGTGCCAGCTCACCCTTCCATAGCGGAAGCACAGATACGCAGTATTTT. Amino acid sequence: CASSPFHSGSTDTQYF. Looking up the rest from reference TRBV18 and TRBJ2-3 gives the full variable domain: NAGVMQNPRHLVRRRGQEARLRCSPMKGHSHVYWYRQLPEEGLKFMVYLQKENIIDESGMPKERFSAEFPKEGPSILRIQQVVRGDSAAYFCASSPFHSGSTDTQYFGPGTRLTVL.

The DNA for the CDR3 is TGTGCCACCAGCAAAAATACCGGGACAAAGAACACTGAAGCTTTCTTT. This gives the protein CATSKNTGTKNTEAFF. The chain combines TRBV15 with TRBJ1-1; the D gene is possibly TRBD1 (6 bases). Germline V gene data show CDR1 as LNHNV and CDR2 as YYDKDF (reference sequence). The length of the CDR3 is 16 residues. Trimming left V 4 bases short and J 1 base short, with 16 bases between. Together with reference TRBV15 and TRBJ1-1, the CDR3 gives the full variable domain: DAMVIQNPRYQVTQFGKPVTLSCSQTLNHNVMYWYQQKSSQAPKLLFHYYDKDFNNEADTPDNFQSRRPNTSFCFLDIRSPGLGDTAMYLCATSKNTGTKNTEAFFGQGTRLTVV.

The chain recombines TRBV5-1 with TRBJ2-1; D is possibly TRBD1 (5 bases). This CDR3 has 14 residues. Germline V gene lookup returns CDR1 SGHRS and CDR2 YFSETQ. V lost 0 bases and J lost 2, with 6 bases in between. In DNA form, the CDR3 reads TGCGCCAGCAGCTTGGAAGGGGCCTACAATGAGCAGTTCTTC. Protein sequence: CASSLEGAYNEQFF.

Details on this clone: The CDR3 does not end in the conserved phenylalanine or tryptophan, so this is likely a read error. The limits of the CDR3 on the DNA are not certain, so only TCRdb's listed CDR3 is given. The CDR3 sequence is CASSLQTGTIQI. The gene calls are TRBV5-6 and TRBJ2-7; the table's D gene call, TRBD1, was not cross checked with the DNA. With termini counted, the CDR3 has 12 amino acids. Germline CDR1 is SGHDT and CDR2 is YYEEEE.

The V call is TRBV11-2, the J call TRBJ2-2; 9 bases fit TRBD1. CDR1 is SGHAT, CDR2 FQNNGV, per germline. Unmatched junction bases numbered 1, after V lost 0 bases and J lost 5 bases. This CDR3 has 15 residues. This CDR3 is CASSLDGTGTGELFF. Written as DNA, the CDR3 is TGTGCCAGCAGCTTAGATGGGACAGGGACCGGGGAGCTGTTTTTT.

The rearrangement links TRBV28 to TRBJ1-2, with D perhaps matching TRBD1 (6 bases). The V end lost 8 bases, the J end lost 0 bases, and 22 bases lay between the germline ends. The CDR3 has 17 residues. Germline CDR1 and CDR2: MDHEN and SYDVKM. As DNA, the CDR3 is TGTGCCAGCTCGTGGTGGCTGGGGGGGGCCGCTAACTATGGCTACACCTTC. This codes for CASSWWLGGAANYGYTF.

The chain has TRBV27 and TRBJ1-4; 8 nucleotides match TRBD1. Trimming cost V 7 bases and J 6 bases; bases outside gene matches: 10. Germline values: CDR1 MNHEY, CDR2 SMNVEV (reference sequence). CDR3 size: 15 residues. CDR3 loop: CASNPRGRTDEKLFF. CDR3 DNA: TGTGCCAGCAACCCCAGGGGGCGCACGGATGAAAAACTGTTTTTT.